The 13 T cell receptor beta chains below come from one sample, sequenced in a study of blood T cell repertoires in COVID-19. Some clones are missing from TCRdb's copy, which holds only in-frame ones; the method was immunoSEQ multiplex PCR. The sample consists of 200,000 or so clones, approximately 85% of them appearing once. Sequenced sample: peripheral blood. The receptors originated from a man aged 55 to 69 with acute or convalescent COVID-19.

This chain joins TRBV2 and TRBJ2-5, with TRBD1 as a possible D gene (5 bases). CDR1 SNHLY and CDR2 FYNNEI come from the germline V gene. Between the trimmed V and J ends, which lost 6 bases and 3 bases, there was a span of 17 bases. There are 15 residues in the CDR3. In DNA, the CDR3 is TGTGCCAGCAGAGACAGAGCCAGGCTCAAAGAGACCCAGTACTTC. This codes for CASRDRARLKETQYF.

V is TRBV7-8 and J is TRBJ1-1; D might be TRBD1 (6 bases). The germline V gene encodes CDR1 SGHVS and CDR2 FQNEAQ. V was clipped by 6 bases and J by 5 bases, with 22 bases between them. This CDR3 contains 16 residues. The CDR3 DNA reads TGTGCCAGCAGTTTTTGGCGGGTCAGGGGCGATACTGAAGCTTTCTTT. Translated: CASSFWRVRGDTEAFF.

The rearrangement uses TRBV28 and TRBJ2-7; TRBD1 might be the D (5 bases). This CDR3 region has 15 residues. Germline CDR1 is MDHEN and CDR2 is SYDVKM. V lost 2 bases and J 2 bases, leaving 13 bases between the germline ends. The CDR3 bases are TGTGCCAGCAGTTTAGGGGCGGAGCTAACCTACGAGCAGTACTTC. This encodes CASSLGAELTYEQYF.

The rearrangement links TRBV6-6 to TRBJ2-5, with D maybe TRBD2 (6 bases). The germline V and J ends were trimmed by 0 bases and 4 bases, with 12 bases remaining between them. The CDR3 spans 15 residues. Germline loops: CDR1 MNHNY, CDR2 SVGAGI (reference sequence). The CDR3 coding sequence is TGTGCCAGCAGTTACTCGTGGAGGGATGGAGAGACCCAGTACTTC. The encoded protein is CASSYSWRDGETQYF.

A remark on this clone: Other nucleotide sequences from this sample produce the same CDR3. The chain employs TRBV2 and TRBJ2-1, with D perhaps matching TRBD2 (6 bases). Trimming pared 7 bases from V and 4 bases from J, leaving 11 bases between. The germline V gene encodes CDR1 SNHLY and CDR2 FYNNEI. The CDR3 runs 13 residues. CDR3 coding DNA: TGTGCCAGCACACGACTAGTGTACAATGAGCAGTTCTTC. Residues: CASTRLVYNEQFF.

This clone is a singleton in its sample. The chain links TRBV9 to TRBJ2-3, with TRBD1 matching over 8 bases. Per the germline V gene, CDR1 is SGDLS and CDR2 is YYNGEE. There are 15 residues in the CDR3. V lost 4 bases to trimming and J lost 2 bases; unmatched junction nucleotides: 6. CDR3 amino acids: CASSRTGSHTDTQYF. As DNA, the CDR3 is TGTGCCAGCAGCCGGACAGGGAGTCACACAGATACGCAGTATTTT.

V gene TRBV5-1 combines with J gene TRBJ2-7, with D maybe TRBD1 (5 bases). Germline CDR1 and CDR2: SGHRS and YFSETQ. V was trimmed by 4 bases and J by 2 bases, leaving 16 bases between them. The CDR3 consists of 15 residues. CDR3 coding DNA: TGCGCCAGCAGCGCACTCACAGGTTATACCTACGAGCAGTACTTC. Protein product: CASSALTGYTYEQYF.

The CDR3 spells CASSYRGNQPQHF. DNA for the CDR3: TGTGCCAGCAGTTATCGCGGCAATCAGCCCCAGCATTTT. The chain is built from TRBV6-5 and TRBJ1-5, with D hard to call. The CDR3 loop spans 13 amino acids. V was clipped by 3 bases and J by 2 bases, with 5 bases between them. Germline values: CDR1 MNHEY, CDR2 SVGAGI.

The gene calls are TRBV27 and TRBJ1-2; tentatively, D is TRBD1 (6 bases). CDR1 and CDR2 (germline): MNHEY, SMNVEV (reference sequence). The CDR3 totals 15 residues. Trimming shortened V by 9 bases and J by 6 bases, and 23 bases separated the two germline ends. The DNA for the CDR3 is TGTGCCAGGGCGGGAGAACAGGGACTCACGAATGGCTACACCTTC. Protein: CARAGEQGLTNGYTF.

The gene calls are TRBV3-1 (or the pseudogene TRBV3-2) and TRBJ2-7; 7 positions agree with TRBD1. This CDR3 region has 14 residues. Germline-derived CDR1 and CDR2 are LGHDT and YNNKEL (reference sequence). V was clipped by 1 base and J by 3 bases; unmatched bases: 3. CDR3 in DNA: TGTGCCAGCAGCCAAGGGACAGGCTTCTACGAGCAGTACTTC. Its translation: CASSQGTGFYEQYF.

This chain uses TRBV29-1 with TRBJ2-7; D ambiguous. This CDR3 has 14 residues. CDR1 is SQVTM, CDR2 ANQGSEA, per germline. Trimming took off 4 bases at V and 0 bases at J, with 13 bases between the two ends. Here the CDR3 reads CSVALSASSYEQYF. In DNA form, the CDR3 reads TGCAGCGTTGCGCTTTCGGCTAGCTCCTACGAGCAGTACTTC.

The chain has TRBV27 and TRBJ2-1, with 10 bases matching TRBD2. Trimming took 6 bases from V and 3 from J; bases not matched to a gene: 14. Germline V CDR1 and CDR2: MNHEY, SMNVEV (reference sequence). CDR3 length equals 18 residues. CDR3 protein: CASRAFKGRTSGYNEQFF. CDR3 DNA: TGTGCCAGCAGAGCTTTCAAGGGCAGGACTAGCGGCTACAATGAGCAGTTCTTC.

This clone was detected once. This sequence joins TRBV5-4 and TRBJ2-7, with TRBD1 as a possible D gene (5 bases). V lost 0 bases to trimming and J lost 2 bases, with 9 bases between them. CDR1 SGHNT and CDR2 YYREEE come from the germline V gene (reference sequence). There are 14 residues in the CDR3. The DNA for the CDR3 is TGTGCCAGCAGCTTGGACAGGAGTACCTACGAGCAGTACTTC. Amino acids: CASSLDRSTYEQYF.